These 26 T cell receptor beta chains came from one sample sequenced in a study of T cells expressing NK-cell markers. For each CDR3 protein, TCRdb gives one entry from its re-call of the 5' RACE reads, without DNA. The sample's table shows 300,000 or so distinct CDR3 sequences. Sequences were obtained from blood T cells: a sorted CD56 or NKG2C T cell subset, CD4+ or CD8+ T cells, or bulk PBMC T cells (not recorded which). All receptors derive from a woman between 18 and 75 years old in good health.

The rearrangement joins TRBV5-1 to TRBJ2-5; TCRdb's assignment of TRBD1 cannot be checked, as there is no DNA. Germline CDR1 is SGHRS and CDR2 is YFSETQ. This CDR3 region has 13 residues. The CDR3 sequence is CSSNGGRQETQYF. Together with reference TRBV5-1 and TRBJ2-5, the CDR3 gives the full variable domain: KAGVTQTPRYLIKTRGQQVTLSCSPISGHRSVSWYQQTPGQGLQFLFEYFSETQRNKGNFPGRFSGRQFSNSRSEMNVSTLELGDSALYLCSSNGGRQETQYFGPGTRLLVL.

V gene TRBV27 combines with J gene TRBJ2-7; TCRdb's D gene call, TRBD1, goes unchecked for lack of DNA. Per germline, CDR1 MNHEY and CDR2 SMNVEV (reference sequence). CDR3 length equals 15 residues. The CDR3 region is CASKKDRMVPYEQYF.

The CDR3 sequence: CSAPAGTLLYNEQFF. The gene calls are TRBV20-1 and TRBJ2-1; with no DNA, the TCRdb D assignment of TRBD2 cannot be verified. The CDR3 sequence is 15 residues long. Germline CDR1 is DFQATT and CDR2 is SNEGSKA (reference sequence).

V usage is TRBV20-1 and J usage is TRBJ2-5; TCRdb indicates TRBD1, and absent DNA this call remains unverified. The germline V gene has CDR1 DFQATT and CDR2 SNEGSKA (reference sequence). The CDR3 covers 15 residues. The CDR3 spells CSASRERRGAETQYF.

The genes are TRBV5-1 and TRBJ1-2. The germline V gene encodes CDR1 SGHRS and CDR2 YFSETQ. The CDR3 length is 15 residues. CDR3 sequence: CASSWAGPDSNGYTF.

The rearrangement links TRBV11-2 to TRBJ2-1; with no DNA, the TCRdb D assignment of TRBD2 cannot be verified. Germline CDR1 and CDR2: SGHAT and FQNNGV. The CDR3 has 16 residues. The CDR3 loop is CASRSPSGRSYNEQFF.

The rearrangement joins TRBV4-2 to TRBJ2-3; absent DNA, TCRdb's TRBD2 call cannot be checked. The CDR3 runs to 19 residues. Germline V gene data show CDR1 as LGHNA and CDR2 as YNFKEQ. This chain's CDR3 is CASSQAASGGVRSTDTQYF.

The chain carries TRBV5-6 and TRBJ1-6; the TCRdb D gene call, TRBD1, has no DNA to confirm it. The germline CDR1 and CDR2 sequences are SGHDT and YYEEEE. The CDR3 sequence is 14 residues long. CDR3 protein: CASSPGQGRSPLHF.

The chain links TRBV5-1 to TRBJ2-7; TCRdb's D call of TRBD1 is untestable without DNA. Looked up from germline, CDR1 is SGHRS and CDR2 is YFSETQ. This CDR3 comprises 15 residues. CDR3 amino acids: CASSPNGGGVNEQYF.

V gene TRBV29-1 combines with J gene TRBJ2-7; with no DNA, the TCRdb D assignment of TRBD2 cannot be verified. CDR1 and CDR2 (germline): SQVTM, ANQGSEA. The CDR3 covers 15 residues. This CDR3 reads CSVATLAVSSYEQYF.

The rearrangement joins TRBV12-3 or TRBV12-4 to TRBJ2-5; TCRdb designates TRBD1, a call that cannot be tested without DNA. CDR3 size: 15 residues. The CDR3 loop reads CASSYGQGLKETQYF.

The chain carries TRBV6-5 and TRBJ2-7; without DNA, the TCRdb call of TRBD2 cannot be checked. In germline, CDR1 is MNHEY, CDR2 SVGAGI. CDR3 length: 13 residues. CDR3 amino acids: CASSSPPRREQYF.

This rearrangement joins TRBV5-1 to TRBJ2-2; the TCRdb call, TRBD2, lacks DNA for checking. CDR3 size: 16 residues. CDR1 SGHRS and CDR2 YFSETQ come from the germline V gene. The CDR3 here is CASSFRAGGNTGELFF.

This chain links TRBV20-1 with TRBJ2-5; the D gene TCRdb calls, TRBD2, cannot be checked with no DNA. Germline V gene data show CDR1 as DFQATT and CDR2 as SNEGSKA (reference sequence). The CDR3 totals 15 residues. CDR3 region: CSALPRTTWQETQYF.

The rearrangement joins TRBV20-1 to TRBJ1-5; TCRdb calls TRBD1, which cannot be checked without DNA. CDR1 is DFQATT, CDR2 SNEGSKA, per germline (reference sequence). The CDR3 has 16 amino acids. CDR3 protein: CSASKERGYSNQPQHF.

The chain recombines TRBV7-7 with TRBJ2-5. This CDR3 has 13 residues. The germline V gene has CDR1 SSHAT and CDR2 FNYEAQ (reference sequence). The CDR3 spells CASSLGSRETQYF.

This chain connects TRBV18 to TRBJ1-2; TCRdb indicates TRBD1, and absent DNA this call remains unverified. Germline CDR1 is KGHSH and CDR2 is LQKENI. The CDR3 runs 13 residues. The CDR3 protein is CASSPERGHGYTF.

This chain links TRBV29-1 with TRBJ2-3; the TRBD2 assignment by TCRdb is unverifiable without DNA. This CDR3 region has 12 residues. Germline values: CDR1 SQVTM, CDR2 ANQGSEA. The CDR3 is CSVSGTRDTQYF.

The V call is TRBV6-1, the J call TRBJ1-1; TCRdb proposes TRBD1, but this gene call is untestable without DNA. This CDR3 region has 13 residues. CDR1 and CDR2 from the germline V gene are MNHNS and SASEGT. The CDR3 is CASSWTENTEAFF.

The genes are TRBV5-5 and TRBJ2-7; TCRdb indicates TRBD1, and absent DNA this call remains unverified. There are 13 residues in the CDR3. CDR1 is SGHKS, CDR2 YYEKEE, per germline (reference sequence). CDR3 residues: CASSLQQGREQYF.

This chain joins TRBV9 and TRBJ2-1; the TCRdb call, TRBD1, lacks DNA for checking. Germline V CDR1 and CDR2: SGDLS, YYNGEE. The CDR3 runs to 16 residues. Here the CDR3 reads CASTLAGQGAGNEQFF.

This chain links TRBV10-2 with TRBJ2-2. Germline assignment: CDR1 WSHSY and CDR2 SAAADI. CDR3 length equals 14 residues. The CDR3 sequence: CASSEGLDTGELFF.

This chain connects TRBV29-1 to TRBJ2-7; TCRdb selects TRBD1, and the lack of DNA leaves this call unchecked. The CDR3 contains 14 residues. From germline, CDR1 is SQVTM and CDR2 ANQGSEA. The CDR3 sequence: CSAKDRGEFYEQYF.

The rearrangement uses TRBV13 and TRBJ2-6. The CDR3 has 15 residues. Germline assignment: CDR1 PRHDT and CDR2 FYEKMQ (reference sequence). The chain's CDR3 is CASSSGRQGANVLTF.

This chain connects TRBV12-3 or TRBV12-4 to TRBJ1-5; checking the TCRdb D call of TRBD1 is not possible without DNA. The CDR3 has 18 residues. Here the CDR3 reads CASSLRGQGSLGHQPQHF.

V usage is TRBV20-1 and J usage is TRBJ2-7; the TRBD2 assignment by TCRdb is unverifiable without DNA. This CDR3 has 15 amino acids. Germline V gives CDR1 DFQATT, CDR2 SNEGSKA (reference sequence). This chain's CDR3 is CSARRLAASSYEQYF.